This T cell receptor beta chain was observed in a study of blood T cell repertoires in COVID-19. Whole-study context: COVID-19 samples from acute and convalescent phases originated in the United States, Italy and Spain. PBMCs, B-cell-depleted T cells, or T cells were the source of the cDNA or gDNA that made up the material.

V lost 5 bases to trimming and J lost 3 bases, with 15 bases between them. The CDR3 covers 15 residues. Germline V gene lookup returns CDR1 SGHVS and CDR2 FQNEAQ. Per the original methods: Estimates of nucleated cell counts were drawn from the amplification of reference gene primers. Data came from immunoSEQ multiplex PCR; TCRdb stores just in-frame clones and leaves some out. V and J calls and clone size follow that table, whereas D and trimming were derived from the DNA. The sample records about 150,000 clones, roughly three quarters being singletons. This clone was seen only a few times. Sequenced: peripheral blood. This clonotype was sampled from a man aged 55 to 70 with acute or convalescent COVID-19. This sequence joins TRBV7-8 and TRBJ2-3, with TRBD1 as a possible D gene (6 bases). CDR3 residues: CASSPSGTHTDTQYF. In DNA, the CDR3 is TGTGCCAGCAGCCCATCCGGGACACATACAGATACGCAGTATTTT.